A single sample gave rise to the 20 T cell receptor beta chains below, sequenced in a study of blood T cell repertoires in COVID-19. The table came from immunoSEQ multiplex PCR; TCRdb's copy has only in-frame clones and leaves some out. The profile shows 200,000 to 300,000 clones, just under 90% of them singletons. The source material was peripheral blood. The receptors originated from a woman aged 40 to 50 with acute or convalescent COVID-19.

The chain links TRBV5-1 to TRBJ1-5; perhaps TRBD1 as D (5 bases). Trimming removed 0 bases from V and 2 bases from J, with 15 bases in between. Germline lookup yields CDR1 SGHRS and CDR2 YFSETQ. The CDR3 is 17 amino acids. The CDR3 loop reads CASSLEPGHRGNQPQHF. DNA for the CDR3: TGCGCCAGCAGCTTGGAGCCAGGGCACCGAGGCAATCAGCCCCAGCATTTT. The full variable domain, completed using reference TRBV5-1 and TRBJ1-5, is KAGVTQTPRYLIKTRGQQVTLSCSPISGHRSVSWYQQTPGQGLQFLFEYFSETQRNKGNFPGRFSGRQFSNSRSEMNVSTLELGDSALYLCASSLEPGHRGNQPQHFGDGTRLSIL.

The V and J genes are TRBV21-1 and TRBJ1-2; TRBD1, as called in the table, went unchecked against the DNA. TRBV21-1 corresponds to a pseudogene. CDR3 length equals 19 residues. In DNA, the CDR3 is TGTGCCAGCAGCAAAGCGCAGGGATCCCCTACCAAAGCTAACTATGGCTACACCTTC. Its translation is CASSKAQGSPTKANYGYTF.

The chain employs TRBV19 and TRBJ2-2; D remains ambiguous. CDR3 length: 13 amino acids. Between the trimmed V and J ends, which lost 6 bases and 5 bases, there was a span of 10 bases. Germline assignment: CDR1 LNHDA and CDR2 SQIVND (reference sequence). In nucleotides, the CDR3 is TGTGCCAGTAGCCTCGCTAGGACCGGGGAGCTGTTTTTT. Protein: CASSLARTGELFF.

About this clone itself: Other DNA sequences within the sample encode an identical CDR3. The gene calls are TRBV18 and TRBJ1-2; a weak D match, TRBD1 (5 bases). The V end was cut by 3 bases, the J end by 2 bases, with 10 bases between. This CDR3 contains 14 residues. Looked up from germline, CDR1 is KGHSH and CDR2 is LQKENI. The CDR3 DNA is TGTGCCAGCTCACCGGGGCGAGTAAACTATGGCTACACCTTC. Protein: CASSPGRVNYGYTF.

This chain connects TRBV5-1 to TRBJ1-1; a possible D gene is TRBD1 (5 bases). The CDR3 is 13 amino acids. V was pared by 5 bases and J by 0 bases, with 8 bases between. Per the germline V gene, CDR1 is SGHRS and CDR2 is YFSETQ. This CDR3 reads CASRDTMNTEAFF. The CDR3 DNA reads as TGCGCCAGCAGGGACACAATGAACACTGAAGCTTTCTTT.

V usage is TRBV5-8 and J usage is TRBJ2-2, with unresolved D. Trimming took off 6 bases at V and 1 base at J, with 13 bases between the two ends. Germline V lookup: CDR1 SGHTS, CDR2 YDEGEE. CDR3 length equals 15 residues. For the CDR3, the DNA is TGTGCCAGCACTCGACCGGGTGTGAACACCGGGGAGCTGTTTTTT. Translation: CASTRPGVNTGELFF.

V is TRBV2 and J is TRBJ2-3, with 7 bases matching TRBD2. V trimming: 4 bases; J trimming: 5 bases; junction bases outside the gene matches: 12. Germline assignment: CDR1 SNHLY and CDR2 FYNNEI. CDR3 length: 16 residues. The CDR3 DNA sequence: TGTGCCAGCAGTGTCCCCAGCGGGGAATCAGGAGATACGCAGTATTTT. Translating gives CASSVPSGESGDTQYF. Full variable domain (remainder filled in from reference TRBV2 and TRBJ2-3): EPEVTQTPSHQVTQMGQEVILRCVPISNHLYFYWYRQILGQKVEFLVSFYNNEISEKSEIFDDQFSVERPDGSNFTLKIRSTKLEDSAMYFCASSVPSGESGDTQYFGPGTRLTVL.

The chain has TRBV6-5 and TRBJ2-1, with 9 bases fitting TRBD2. The CDR3 covers 15 residues. Germline trimming cut 1 base from V and 10 bases from J; bases unmatched to any gene: 8. Germline CDR1 is MNHEY and CDR2 is SVGAGI. The CDR3 spells CASSYLAGAFGEQFF. For the CDR3, the DNA is TGTGCCAGCAGTTACTTAGCGGGGGCCTTCGGGGAGCAGTTCTTC.

The chain is built from TRBV3-1 (or the pseudogene TRBV3-2) and TRBJ2-2; 14 nucleotides line up with TRBD2. Germline lookup yields CDR1 LGHDT and CDR2 YNNKEL (reference sequence). J was trimmed by 4 bases and V by 3 bases; bases with no gene match: 4. The CDR3 is made up of 17 amino acids. CDR3 loop: CASSQTSGGAGTGELFF. The CDR3 region has the DNA TGTGCCAGCAGCCAGACTAGCGGGGGGGCAGGCACCGGGGAGCTGTTTTTT.

About this clone itself: Other DNA sequences from this sample encode an identical CDR3 as well. The chain carries TRBV30 and TRBJ1-6, with 7 bases fitting TRBD1. The CDR3 sequence is 15 residues long. Germline values: CDR1 GTSNPN, CDR2 SVGIG (reference sequence). V shed 3 bases, J shed 10 bases, and the junction held 12 bases outside the gene matches. CDR3 sequence reads: CAWSARQGLSSPLHF. CDR3 sequence (DNA): TGTGCCTGGAGCGCAAGACAGGGTCTCAGCTCACCCCTCCACTTT.

This clone has a single count. The V gene is TRBV9, the J gene TRBJ2-5; maybe TRBD1 (7 bases). The CDR3 runs to 15 residues. Germline-derived CDR1 and CDR2 are SGDLS and YYNGEE. With 4 bases removed from V and 9 bases from J, the gap between germline ends came to 22 bases. In DNA form, the CDR3 reads TGTGCCAGCAGCCCTCAGACAGGGACTCGGGTGCCCCAGTACTTC. Encoded protein: CASSPQTGTRVPQYF. The variable domain in full, with the rest retrieved from reference TRBV9 and TRBJ2-5, is DSGVTQTPKHLITATGQRVTLRCSPRSGDLSVYWYQQSLDQGLQFLIQYYNGEERAKGNILERFSAQQFPDLHSELNLSSLELGDSALYFCASSPQTGTRVPQYFGPGTRLLVL.

This chain connects TRBV6-4 to TRBJ2-3; 9 nucleotides align to TRBD2. Germline V gene data show CDR1 as MRHNA and CDR2 as SNTAGT. V dropped 0 bases and J dropped 2; count of bases not matched to a gene: 9. The CDR3 is 18 amino acids. The CDR3 reads CASSDSGVAGEFTDTQYF. CDR3 bases: TGTGCCAGCAGTGACTCGGGGGTAGCGGGGGAGTTCACAGATACGCAGTATTTT.

This clone was detected a few times. This chain uses TRBV5-1 with TRBJ2-2; D ambiguous. The V end lost 4 bases, the J end lost 7 bases, and 20 bases lay between the germline ends. This CDR3 has 16 amino acids. CDR1 SGHRS and CDR2 YFSETQ come from the germline V gene. The CDR3 DNA sequence: TGCGCCAGCAGCCCCGGCGACAATCAATGGATCGGGGAGCTGTTTTTT. Translated, it gives CASSPGDNQWIGELFF. The full variable domain, its missing parts supplied by reference TRBV5-1 and TRBJ2-2, is KAGVTQTPRYLIKTRGQQVTLSCSPISGHRSVSWYQQTPGQGLQFLFEYFSETQRNKGNFPGRFSGRQFSNSRSEMNVSTLELGDSALYLCASSPGDNQWIGELFFGEGSRLTVL.

This clone has just one count. The junction departs from the called germline gene at one end, perhaps through a read error. This chain joins TRBV12-5 and TRBJ1-5; 9 bases are shared with TRBD1. The CDR3 sequence is 15 residues long. Germline V CDR1 and CDR2: LGHNT, FRNRAP. The CDR3 loop is CASGAGQGSNPPQHF. For the CDR3, the DNA is TGTGCTAGTGGTGCTGGACAGGGGAGTAATCCGCCCCAGCATTTT.

The chain joins TRBV5-8 to TRBJ1-4; perhaps TRBD1 as D (6 bases). V was shortened by 4 bases and J by 8 bases, with 21 bases between the two germline ends. This CDR3 spans 16 amino acids. Germline V gene lookup returns CDR1 SGHTS and CDR2 YDEGEE. The CDR3 DNA sequence: TGTGCCAGCAGCCTCTACACACAGGGAGTTAAGGAAAAACTGTTTTTT. The encoded protein is CASSLYTQGVKEKLFF.

This sequence joins TRBV6-1 and TRBJ2-1, with D maybe TRBD2 (5 bases). This CDR3 spans 14 amino acids. The germline V gene has CDR1 MNHNS and CDR2 SASEGT. Trimming took 3 bases from V and 8 from J, leaving 14 bases between them. The CDR3 loop reads CASSDSTGSDEQFF. Here the CDR3 DNA reads TGTGCCAGCAGTGATTCGACGGGGAGCGATGAGCAGTTCTTC.

This clone was seen a handful of times. The CDR3 DNA follows: TGTGCCAGCAGCTTCATGGGGGGGCAAGAGACCCAGTACTTC. It encodes CASSFMGGQETQYF. The rearrangement uses TRBV7-3 and TRBJ2-5; 7 bases fit TRBD2. The germline gives CDR1 SGHTA, CDR2 FQGTGA. The junction had 3 bases not matched to a gene; V was cut back by 3 bases and J by 2 bases. The CDR3 is 14 residues long.

V and J are TRBV10-2 and TRBJ2-3, with TRBD2 identical over 10 bases. Germline loops: CDR1 WSHSY, CDR2 SAAADI. V shed 8 bases and J 6 bases; nucleotides not matched to a gene: 23. The CDR3 totals 19 residues. As DNA, the CDR3 is TGCGCCAGCTGGATAGGAGGGGGGACTAGCGAGATAGGACTGGATACGCAGTATTTT. Its protein product is CASWIGGGTSEIGLDTQYF.

Notes on this clone: The sample carries other DNA sequences with the same CDR3. The CDR3 is CASSYGQGAYEQYV. Written as DNA, the CDR3 is TGTGCCAGCAGTTACGGACAGGGGGCCTACGAGCAGTACGTC. The chain carries TRBV6-6 and TRBJ2-7; 10 bases map to TRBD1. The germline gives CDR1 MNHNY, CDR2 SVGAGI (reference sequence). V trimming: 2 bases; J trimming: 2 bases; junction bases outside the gene matches: 0. This CDR3 region has 14 residues.

This chain links TRBV11-1 with TRBJ1-2; 8 bases map to TRBD1. The trim removed 2 bases at V and 5 bases at J, leaving 4 bases unmatched. Germline-derived CDR1 and CDR2 are SGHAT and FQDESV (reference sequence). This CDR3 comprises 14 residues. CDR3: CASSLTGGKYGYTF. CDR3 in DNA: TGTGCCAGCAGCTTAACAGGGGGAAAATATGGCTACACCTTC.